Below, 5 T cell receptor beta chains from the same sample are listed, as sequenced in a study of T cell responses to AZD1222 COVID-19 vaccine. Generated by immunoSEQ multiplex PCR, the TCRdb table keeps only in-frame clones and is missing some. Counted here are tens of thousands of clones, 88% occurring once; the ten biggest clones make up about 8.2%. The source was peripheral blood, collected on day 0 of AZD1222 vaccination. Every receptor here comes from an adult in good health.

The chain employs TRBV28 and TRBJ1-1; D is possibly TRBD1 (5 bases). Trimming pared 5 bases from V and 9 bases from J, leaving 16 bases between. Germline loops: CDR1 MDHEN, CDR2 SYDVKM. CDR3 length: 13 amino acids. CDR3 amino acids: CASSPRDPTQAFF. The DNA for the CDR3 is TGTGCCAGCAGTCCCCGGGACCCGACCCAAGCTTTCTTT.

This clone was recorded a few times. This rearrangement joins TRBV12-5 to TRBJ1-1; 9 nucleotides align to TRBD1. This CDR3 has 19 amino acids. Germline lookup yields CDR1 LGHNT and CDR2 FRNRAP. After removal of 0 bases from V and 0 bases from J, the junction contained 11 bases not matched to a gene. The CDR3 DNA sequence: TGTGCTAGTGGTTTGGTACTCAGGCCAACAGGGGGCTTGAACACTGAAGCTTTCTTT. Encoded protein: CASGLVLRPTGGLNTEAFF.

This clone has just a few counts. This chain uses TRBV15 with TRBJ1-1; no reliable D call. Germline V gives CDR1 LNHNV, CDR2 YYDKDF (reference sequence). The CDR3 sequence is 11 residues long. V was clipped by 3 bases and J by 7 bases, with 6 bases between them. The CDR3 DNA is TGTGCCACCAGCAGCGACGGTGAAGCTTTCTTT. This gives the protein CATSSDGEAFF.

CDR3 residues: CASSQAGGGYEAFF. DNA of the CDR3: TGTGCCAGCAGCCAAGCAGGGGGAGGCTATGAAGCTTTCTTT. The rearrangement uses TRBV3-1 (or the pseudogene TRBV3-2) and TRBJ1-1, with 7 positions matching TRBD1. Unmatched junction bases numbered 6, after V lost 1 base and J lost 7 bases. The germline V gene has CDR1 LGHDT and CDR2 YNNKEL (reference sequence). The CDR3 has 14 residues.

The chain is built from TRBV28 and TRBJ1-1; 8 nucleotides line up with TRBD1. Germline V gene sequence: CDR1 MDHEN, CDR2 SYDVKM. J gave up 8 bases and V 3 bases, and 11 bases lay outside the gene matches. This CDR3 spans 15 amino acids. The CDR3 DNA reads TGTGCCAGCAGTTTGGGGGACAGGCTACGAACAGAAGCTTTCTTT. It codes for CASSLGDRLRTEAFF.